The entry that follows covers one TCR beta chain sequence. As yet, its antigen is unknown. This specimen belongs to a study of T cell responses to AZD1222 COVID-19 vaccine. The study, taken as a whole, reports: Researchers report vaccine-associated CD4 TCRs spanning spike, with dominance at 160-218 and 743-854. Spike-specific TCR breadth and depth grew following two AZD1222 doses. AZD1222 recipients seropositive at baseline numbered only six or seven. The donor group comprised mostly white British people and more females; the analysis possibly underestimated clonal diversity.

This CDR3 spans 15 amino acids. V dropped 2 bases and J dropped 6 bases, with 11 bases sitting between them. Germline CDR1 reads MNHEY; CDR2 reads SMNVEV (reference sequence). Sequenced by immunoSEQ multiplex PCR; TCRdb stores in-frame clones only, minus some. Of some 130,000 clones in the sample, about nine tenths were seen once. The chain recombines TRBV27 with TRBJ1-6; D is possibly TRBD1 (5 bases). This material consisted of peripheral blood, taken on day 0 of MenACWY control vaccination. The TCR comes from an adult in good health. Written as DNA, the CDR3 is TGTGCCAGCAGTTTAAAGCCAGGGTCTAATTCACCCCTCCACTTT. Translation: CASSLKPGSNSPLHF.